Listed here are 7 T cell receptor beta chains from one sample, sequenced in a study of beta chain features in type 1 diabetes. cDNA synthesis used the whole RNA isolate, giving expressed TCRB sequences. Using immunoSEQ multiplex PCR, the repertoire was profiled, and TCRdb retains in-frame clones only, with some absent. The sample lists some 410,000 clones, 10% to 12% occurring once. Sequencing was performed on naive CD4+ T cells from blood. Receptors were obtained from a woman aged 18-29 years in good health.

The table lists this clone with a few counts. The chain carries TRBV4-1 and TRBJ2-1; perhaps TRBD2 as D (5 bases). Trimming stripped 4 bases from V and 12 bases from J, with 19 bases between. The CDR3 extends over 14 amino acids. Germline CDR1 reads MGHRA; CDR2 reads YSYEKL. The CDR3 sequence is CASSPIGKPSGQFF. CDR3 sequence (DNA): TGCGCCAGCAGCCCCATCGGGAAGCCCAGTGGGCAGTTCTTC.

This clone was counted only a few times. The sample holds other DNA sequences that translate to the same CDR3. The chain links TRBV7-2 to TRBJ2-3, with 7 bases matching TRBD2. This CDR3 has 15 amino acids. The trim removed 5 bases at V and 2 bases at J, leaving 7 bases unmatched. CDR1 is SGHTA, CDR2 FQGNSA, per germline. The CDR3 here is CASSPSGGFTDTQYF. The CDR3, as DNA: TGTGCCAGCAGCCCCTCGGGGGGATTCACAGATACGCAGTATTTT.

The DNA of the CDR3 is TGTGCCACCAGCAGAGAAATCGGTAGTCAGAATGAAAAACTGTTTTTT. Translation gives CATSREIGSQNEKLFF. The chain links TRBV15 to TRBJ1-4; no clear D gene. The CDR3 totals 16 residues. Trimming stripped 0 bases from V and 5 bases from J, with 13 bases between. Germline CDR1 is LNHNV and CDR2 is YYDKDF (reference sequence).

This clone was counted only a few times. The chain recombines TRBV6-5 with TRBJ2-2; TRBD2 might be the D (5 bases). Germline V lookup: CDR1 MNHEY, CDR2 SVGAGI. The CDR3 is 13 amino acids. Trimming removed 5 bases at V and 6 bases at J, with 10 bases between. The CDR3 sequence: CASSVLVAGELFF. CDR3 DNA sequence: TGTGCCAGCAGTGTACTAGTAGCCGGGGAGCTGTTTTTT.

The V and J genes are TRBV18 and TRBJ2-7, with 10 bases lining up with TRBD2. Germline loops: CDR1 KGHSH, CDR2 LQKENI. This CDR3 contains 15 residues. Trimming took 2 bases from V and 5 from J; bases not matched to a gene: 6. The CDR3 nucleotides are TGTGCCAGCTCACCATTATCTGGGACTAGCGACGAGCAGTACGTC. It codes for CASSPLSGTSDEQYV.

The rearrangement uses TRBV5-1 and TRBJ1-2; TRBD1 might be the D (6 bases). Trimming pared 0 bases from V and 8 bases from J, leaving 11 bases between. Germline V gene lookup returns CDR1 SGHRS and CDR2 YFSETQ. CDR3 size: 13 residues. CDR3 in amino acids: CASSLGQVSGYTF. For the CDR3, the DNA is TGCGCCAGCAGCTTGGGACAGGTTTCCGGCTACACCTTC.

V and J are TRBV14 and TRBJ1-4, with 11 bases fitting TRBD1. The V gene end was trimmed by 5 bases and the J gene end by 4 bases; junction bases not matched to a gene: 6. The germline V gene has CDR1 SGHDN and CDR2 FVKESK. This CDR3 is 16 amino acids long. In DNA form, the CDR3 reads TGTGCCAGCAGCGGCCGGGACAGGGGGAATAATGAAAAACTGTTTTTT. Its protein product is CASSGRDRGNNEKLFF. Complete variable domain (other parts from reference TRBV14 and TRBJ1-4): EAGVTQFPSHSVIEKGQTVTLRCDPISGHDNLYWYRRVMGKEIKFLLHFVKESKQDESGMPNNRFLAERTGGTYSTLKVQPAELEDSGVYFCASSGRDRGNNEKLFFGSGTQLSVL.